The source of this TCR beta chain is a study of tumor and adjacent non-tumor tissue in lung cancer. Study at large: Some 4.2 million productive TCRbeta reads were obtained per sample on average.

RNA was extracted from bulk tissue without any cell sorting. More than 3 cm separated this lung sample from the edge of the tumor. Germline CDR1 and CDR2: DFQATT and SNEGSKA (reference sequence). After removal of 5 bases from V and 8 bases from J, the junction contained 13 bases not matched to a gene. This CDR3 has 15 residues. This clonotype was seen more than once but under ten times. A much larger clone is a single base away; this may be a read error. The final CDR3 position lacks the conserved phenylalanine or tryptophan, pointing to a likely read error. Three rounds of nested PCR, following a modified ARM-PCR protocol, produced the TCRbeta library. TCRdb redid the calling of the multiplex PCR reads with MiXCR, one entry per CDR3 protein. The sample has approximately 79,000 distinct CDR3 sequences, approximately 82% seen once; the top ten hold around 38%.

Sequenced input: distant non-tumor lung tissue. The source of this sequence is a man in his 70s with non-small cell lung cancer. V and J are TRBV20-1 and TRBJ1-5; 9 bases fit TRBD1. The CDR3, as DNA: TGCAGTGCTGGAGGACAGGGGCTCTCGCAGAAGCCCCAGCATTCT. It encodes CSAGGQGLSQKPQHS.